The 9 T cell receptor beta chains reported below all come from one sample, sequenced in a study of CD8 T cells in ankylosing spondylitis. These receptors have no identified antigens. Study findings and constraints: About 8 highly homologous variants made up a TCR beta motif, and this motif appeared characteristic of ankylosing spondylitis blood.

MiXCR was run by TCRdb on the 5' RACE reads, yielding one entry per CDR3 protein. The table lists hundreds of thousands of distinct CDR3 sequences, 12% of them singletons. Sequenced: blood, either unsorted or a sorted T cell fraction (not recorded which). These receptors originate from a male donor with ankylosing spondylitis.

The chain recombines TRBV14 with TRBJ2-2, with 11 bases identical to TRBD2. J lost 4 bases, V lost 1 base, and 17 bases had no gene match. Germline loops: CDR1 SGHDN, CDR2 FVKESK. The CDR3 covers 21 residues. CDR3 sequence: CASSQARRERTSGRFTGELFF. CDR3 bases: TGTGCCAGCAGCCAAGCACGTCGGGAAAGAACTAGCGGGAGATTCACCGGGGAGCTGTTTTTT.

The rearrangement joins TRBV5-5 to TRBJ2-2, with a possible D match to TRBD1 (6 bases). V lost 2 bases, J lost 1 base, and 12 bases lay in between. This CDR3 is 16 amino acids long. The germline gives CDR1 SGHKS, CDR2 YYEKEE (reference sequence). The CDR3 protein is CASSFGQKLNTGELFF. CDR3 DNA sequence: TGTGCCAGCAGCTTCGGACAGAAGCTGAACACCGGGGAGCTGTTTTTT.

This clonotype was picked up a small number of times. This chain uses TRBV28 with TRBJ2-1; 8 bases fit TRBD2. The CDR3 totals 13 residues. Germline V gene sequence: CDR1 MDHEN, CDR2 SYDVKM. The J segment lost 1 base and the V segment lost 9 bases, leaving 2 bases of the junction unmatched. CDR3: CASAGGSYNEQFF. The CDR3 nucleotides read TGTGCCAGTGCGGGGGGTTCCTACAATGAGCAGTTCTTC. Full variable domain (remainder filled in from reference TRBV28 and TRBJ2-1): DVKVTQSSRYLVKRTGEKVFLECVQDMDHENMFWYRQDPGLGLRLIYFSYDVKMKEKGDIPEGYSVSREKKERFSLILESASTNQTSMYLCASAGGSYNEQFFGPGTRLTVL.

In this sample, this clonotype turned up many times. The gene calls are TRBV20-1 and TRBJ2-1; 12 nucleotides match TRBD2. Germline CDR1 and CDR2: DFQATT and SNEGSKA (reference sequence). The CDR3 length is 16 residues. Germline trimming cut 2 bases from V and 0 bases from J; bases unmatched to any gene: 2. CDR3 sequence (DNA): TGCAGTGCTAGACCTAGCGGGAGGGCCTCCTACAATGAGCAGTTCTTC. Amino acid sequence: CSARPSGRASYNEQFF.

This clonotype has only a few counts. This rearrangement joins TRBV20-1 to TRBJ2-2, with 13 bases identical to TRBD2. The germline V gene has CDR1 DFQATT and CDR2 SNEGSKA (reference sequence). After removal of 6 bases from V and 0 bases from J, the junction contained 4 bases not matched to a gene. This CDR3 region has 16 residues. CDR3 bases: TGCAGTGCGGGACTAGCGGGAAAATCGAACACCGGGGAGCTGTTTTTT. This codes for CSAGLAGKSNTGELFF.

This clonotype was counted a few times. The V gene is TRBV7-2, the J gene TRBJ1-6; D call uncertain. Germline V gene data show CDR1 as SGHTA and CDR2 as FQGNSA. The germline V and J ends were trimmed by 4 bases and 0 bases, with 7 bases remaining between them. The CDR3 totals 15 residues. The CDR3 DNA follows: TGTGCCAGCAGCTCGGAGAGCTCCTATAATTCACCCCTCCACTTT. Its protein is CASSSESSYNSPLHF. Full variable domain (outside the CDR3, taken from reference TRBV7-2 and TRBJ1-6): GAGVSQSPSNKVTEKGKDVELRCDPISGHTALYWYRQSLGQGLEFLIYFQGNSAPDKSGLPSDRFSAERTGGSVSTLTIQRTQQEDSAVYLCASSSESSYNSPLHFGNGTRLTVT.

This chain links TRBV24-1 with TRBJ2-1; the D is unclear. The CDR3 is 13 residues long. Germline V gene lookup returns CDR1 KGHDR and CDR2 SFDVKD. Trimming left V 1 base short and J 7 bases short, with 7 bases between. CDR3 protein: CATSDFTQNEQFF. The CDR3 nucleotides read TGTGCCACCAGTGATTTCACCCAGAATGAGCAGTTCTTC.

The chain uses TRBV12-3 or TRBV12-4 and TRBJ1-1; D possibly corresponds to TRBD1 (5 bases). The CDR3 has 14 amino acids. V shed 2 bases and J shed 4 bases, with 11 bases lying between them. CDR3 residues: CASSLQGSTTEAFF. The CDR3 DNA is TGTGCCAGCAGTTTACAGGGCAGCACCACTGAAGCTTTCTTT.

This clonotype was observed a few times. The chain joins TRBV20-1 to TRBJ1-1, with a possible D match to TRBD1 (6 bases). CDR3 length: 11 residues. Germline CDR1 reads DFQATT; CDR2 reads SNEGSKA (reference sequence). CDR3 in amino acids: CGGGSRTEAFF. In DNA form, the CDR3 reads TGCGGGGGGGGCAGTAGGACTGAAGCTTTCTTT.